The rows below give T cell receptor beta chains drawn from one sample of a study of T cells in Graves' hyperthyroidism and ophthalmopathy. TCRdb ran MiXCR on the multiplex PCR reads and lists one entry per CDR3 protein. The sample lists approximately 49,000 distinct CDR3 sequences; around 55% were seen once. Sequencing was carried out using peripheral blood or thyroid tissue (not recorded which). These receptors all come from a man between 18 and 29 years old with Graves' hyperthyroidism. Both conserved end residues are part of each CDR3. D genes are given only for firm matches. Clone sizes are given selectively: once, few, many, or a class where the clone is expanded.

clone_size	v_call	d_call	j_call	cdr3_aa	cdr3_nt
.	TRBV29-1	TRBD1	TRBJ1-5	CSVSQGGKAQHF	TGCAGCGTCTCGCAGGGGGGAAAAGCCCAGCATTTT
.	TRBV29-1	.	TRBJ1-2	CSVGAGGYGYTF	TGCAGCGTGGGGGCGGGGGGCTATGGCTACACCTTC
once	TRBV15	.	TRBJ2-5	CATSRDRVQETQYF	TGTGCCACCAGCAGAGATAGAGTCCAAGAGACCCAGTACTTC
.	TRBV10-3	TRBD2	TRBJ2-5	CAISAAGAGEETQYF	TGTGCCATCAGTGCCGCGGGAGCTGGGGAAGAGACCCAGTACTTC
.	TRBV6-5	.	TRBJ2-3	CASSYFVGTSTDTQYF	TGTGCCAGCAGTTACTTTGTGGGGACTAGCACAGATACGCAGTATTTT
many	TRBV10-3	.	TRBJ2-6	CAISDPAETSGANVLTF	TGTGCCATCAGTGACCCGGCAGAAACCTCTGGGGCCAACGTCCTGACTTTC
.	TRBV7-9	.	TRBJ1-5	CASSFQDSNQPQHF	TGTGCCAGCAGCTTTCAAGATAGCAATCAGCCCCAGCATTTT
.	TRBV24-1	TRBD1	TRBJ2-2	CATSGTGLTGELFF	TGTGCCACCAGTGGGACAGGGCTCACCGGGGAGCTGTTTTTT
many	TRBV10-3	.	TRBJ1-1	CAISTGFNTEAFF	TGTGCCATCAGTACAGGGTTCAACACTGAAGCTTTCTTT
few	TRBV7-2	TRBD1	TRBJ2-7	CASSRGTGSYEQYF	TGTGCCAGCAGCCGGGGGACAGGGTCTTACGAGCAGTACTTC
once	TRBV29-1	.	TRBJ1-4	CSVVSGGTNEKLFF	TGCAGCGTTGTAAGCGGGGGTACTAATGAAAAACTGTTTTTT
.	TRBV6-5	TRBD1	TRBJ1-6	CASSYPTDRGKSPLHF	TGTGCCAGCAGTTACCCCACGGACAGGGGAAAATCACCCCTCCACTTT
many	TRBV7-2	TRBD1	TRBJ2-2	CASSSDRASTGELFF	TGTGCCAGCAGCTCAGACAGGGCGAGCACCGGGGAGCTGTTTTTT
.	TRBV4-1	.	TRBJ1-2	CASSQDRDRLYGYTF	TGCGCCAGCAGCCAAGATCGGGACCGACTCTATGGCTACACCTTC